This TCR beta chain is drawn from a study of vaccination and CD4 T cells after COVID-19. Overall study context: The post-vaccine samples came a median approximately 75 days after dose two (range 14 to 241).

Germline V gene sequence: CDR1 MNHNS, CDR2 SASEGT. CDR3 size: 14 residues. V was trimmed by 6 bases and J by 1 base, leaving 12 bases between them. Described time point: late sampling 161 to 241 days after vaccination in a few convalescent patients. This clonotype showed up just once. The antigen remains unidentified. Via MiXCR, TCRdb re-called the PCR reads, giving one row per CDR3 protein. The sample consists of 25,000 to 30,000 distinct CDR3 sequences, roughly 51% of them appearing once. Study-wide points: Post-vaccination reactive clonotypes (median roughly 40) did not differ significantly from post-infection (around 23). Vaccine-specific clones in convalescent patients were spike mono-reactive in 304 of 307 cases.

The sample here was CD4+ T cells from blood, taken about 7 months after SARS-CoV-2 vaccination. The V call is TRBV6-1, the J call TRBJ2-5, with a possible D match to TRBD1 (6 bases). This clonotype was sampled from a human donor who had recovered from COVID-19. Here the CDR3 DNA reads TGTGCCAGCAGGACGGGACACCTCCAAGAGACCCAGTACTTC. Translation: CASRTGHLQETQYF.